This T cell receptor (beta chain) appears in the sequencing data of a study of control samples from healthy donors and cancer patients. Clones were sequenced by immunoSEQ multiplex PCR, and TCRdb holds only the in-frame ones, with some missing. Here the sample spans approximately 230,000 clones, more than 65% being singletons. The CDR3 loop spans 15 amino acids. V was shortened by 5 bases and J by 0 bases, with 8 bases between the two germline ends. The V gene's germline CDR1 is SGHTA and CDR2 FQGTGA. This TCR was sampled from a woman in her fifties or sixties with lung cancer. The sequenced sample consisted of PBMCs. V usage is TRBV7-3 and J usage is TRBJ2-6; unclear D gene. CDR3: CASSQQRSGANVLTF. DNA for the CDR3: TGTGCCAGCAGCCAACAGCGCTCTGGGGCCAACGTCCTGACTTTC. Using reference TRBV7-3 and TRBJ2-6 for the parts outside the CDR3, the full variable domain is GAGVSQTPSNKVTEKGKYVELRCDPISGHTALYWYRQSLGQGPEFLIYFQGTGAADDSGLPNDRFFAVRPEGSVSTLKIQRTERGDSAVYLCASSQQRSGANVLTFGAGSRLTVL.